A single sample is the source of the 15 T cell receptor beta chains below, sequenced in a study of CD8 T cells in ankylosing spondylitis. TCRdb passed the 5' RACE reads through MiXCR, listing each CDR3 protein once. The sample consists of fewer than 200,000 distinct CDR3 sequences, 18% of them appearing once. Sequencing was performed on blood, either unsorted or a sorted T cell fraction (not recorded which). These receptors all stem from a male donor under 30 with ankylosing spondylitis or in good health (not recorded which).

V is TRBV4-3 and J is TRBJ2-5; D tentatively reads TRBD1 or TRBD2 (5 bases each). CDR3 length: 16 residues. The V gene's germline CDR1 is LGHNA and CDR2 YSLEER. Trimming shortened V by 4 bases and J by 4 bases, and 19 bases separated the two germline ends. CDR3 in amino acids: CASSPSAYGTPETQYF. In DNA form, the CDR3 reads TGCGCCAGCAGCCCGTCGGCCTACGGGACCCCAGAGACCCAGTACTTC.

The V gene is TRBV20-1, the J gene TRBJ2-3; 11 nucleotides match TRBD2. This CDR3 comprises 15 residues. J was trimmed by 5 bases and V by 4 bases; bases with no gene match: 8. Germline CDR1 reads DFQATT; CDR2 reads SNEGSKA (reference sequence). The DNA for the CDR3 is TGCAGTGCTATACCACTAGCGGGAGCCGGAGATACGCAGTATTTT. This encodes CSAIPLAGAGDTQYF.

This clonotype was observed many times. V and J are TRBV5-1 and TRBJ2-5; D might be TRBD2 (6 bases). Germline V gene lookup returns CDR1 SGHRS and CDR2 YFSETQ. The V end was cut by 3 bases, the J end by 5 bases, with 14 bases between. The CDR3 loop spans 14 amino acids. In nucleotides, the CDR3 is TGCGCCAGCAGCTCTTTAGCGGCCGGGGAGACCCAGTACTTC. As protein: CASSSLAAGETQYF.

Notes on this clonotype: A read error may explain this, as a much larger clone is one base away. J is TRBJ2-7 and V is TRBV30; D ambiguous. V was shortened by 2 bases and J by 6 bases, with 17 bases between the two germline ends. Germline V gene sequence: CDR1 GTSNPN, CDR2 SVGIG (reference sequence). The CDR3 totals 14 residues. This CDR3 reads CAWSLSLLHCEQYF. The CDR3 coding sequence is TGTGCCTGGAGTCTGAGTCTTCTCCACTGCGAGCAGTACTTC.

This clonotype was seen ten or more times. The chain employs TRBV24-1 and TRBJ2-2, with D perhaps matching TRBD2 (5 bases). Germline lookup yields CDR1 KGHDR and CDR2 SFDVKD. Deletions cut 5 bases from V and 3 bases from J, with 6 bases between. CDR3 length: 13 residues. The chain's CDR3 is CATSVSDTGELFF. CDR3 nucleotides: TGTGCCACCAGTGTTAGCGACACCGGGGAGCTGTTTTTT.

This clonotype was observed many times. The genes are TRBV5-6 and TRBJ2-5, with D tentatively TRBD1 (5 bases). This CDR3 comprises 15 residues. Germline V gene data show CDR1 as SGHDT and CDR2 as YYEEEE. Trimming pared 4 bases from V and 3 bases from J, leaving 16 bases between. This chain's CDR3 is CASSPWTKKKETQYF. The CDR3 bases are TGTGCCAGCAGCCCTTGGACAAAAAAGAAAGAGACCCAGTACTTC.

This clonotype was counted many times. The chain combines TRBV12-3 or TRBV12-4 with TRBJ1-5, with 7 bases lining up with TRBD1. The ends lost 6 bases at V and 5 bases at J; junction bases unmatched: 13. The CDR3 is made up of 16 amino acids. The CDR3 bases are TGTGCCAGCAGCCTGGGACAGCCGCAATATCATCAGCCCCAGCATTTT. Translation gives CASSLGQPQYHQPQHF.

This clonotype was counted ten times or more. The chain employs TRBV6-2 or TRBV6-3 and TRBJ2-5, with unresolved D. Germline V gives CDR1 MNHEY, CDR2 SVGEGT. The length of the CDR3 is 13 residues. With 4 bases removed from V and 2 bases from J, the gap between germline ends came to 8 bases. CDR3 residues: CASSSTRQETQYF. The CDR3 DNA reads TGTGCCAGCAGTTCGACACGGCAAGAGACCCAGTACTTC.

The chain carries TRBV27 and TRBJ2-1, with TRBD2 matching over 8 bases. Per germline, CDR1 MNHEY and CDR2 SMNVEV (reference sequence). V lost 3 bases, J lost 6 bases, and 7 bases stayed unmatched. This CDR3 is built from 15 residues. CDR3: CASSFGTTSGNEQFF. Here the CDR3 DNA reads TGTGCCAGCAGTTTTGGGACTACTAGCGGCAATGAGCAGTTCTTC.

Comments on this clonotype: This may arise from a read error, as a much more abundant clone is one base away. The chain links TRBV18 to TRBJ2-1; the D gene could be TRBD1 or TRBD2 (6 bases each). Germline V lookup: CDR1 KGHSH, CDR2 LQKENI. This CDR3 is built from 15 residues. CDR3 region: CASSPLRRDNNEQSF. CDR3 DNA sequence: TGTGCCAGCTCACCACTGAGGCGGGACAACAATGAGCAGTCCTTC.

This clonotype was recorded at least ten times. V and J are TRBV12-3 or TRBV12-4 and TRBJ1-2; 8 bases match TRBD1. The CDR3 is 15 residues long. The V gene end was trimmed by 6 bases and the J gene end by 7 bases; junction bases not matched to a gene: 13. The CDR3, as DNA: TGTGCCAGCAGGTTGCGGATGCAGGGGGCGTCTGGCTACACCTTC. Translated, it gives CASRLRMQGASGYTF.

This clonotype has at least ten counts. CDR3 sequence: CASRPIGYNEQFF. The CDR3 DNA reads TGTGCCAGCAGGCCGATCGGGTACAATGAGCAGTTCTTC. The gene calls are TRBV12-3 or TRBV12-4 and TRBJ2-1; D gene ambiguous. Trimming shortened V by 6 bases and J by 4 bases, and 10 bases separated the two germline ends. The CDR3 totals 13 residues.

This clonotype was recorded at least ten times. The CDR3 DNA sequence: TGTGCCAGTCAAGAGCCGGGGCCAAATCAGCCCCAGCATTTT. This sequence encodes CASQEPGPNQPQHF. This sequence joins TRBV7-9 and TRBJ1-5; tentative D call: TRBD1 (5 bases). There are 14 residues in the CDR3. The V end lost 9 bases, the J end lost 4 bases, and 16 bases lay between the germline ends. Germline V CDR1 and CDR2: SEHNR, FQNEAQ (reference sequence).

This clonotype was seen many times. The rearrangement joins TRBV4-1 to TRBJ2-5; maybe TRBD1 (7 bases). The CDR3 length is 14 residues. Germline CDR1 is MGHRA and CDR2 is YSYEKL. Trimming pared 4 bases from V and 3 bases from J, leaving 12 bases between. CDR3 loop: CASSPQGEEETQYF. In DNA form, the CDR3 reads TGCGCCAGCAGCCCCCAGGGGGAGGAAGAGACCCAGTACTTC.

This clonotype was seen repeatedly, ten times or more. The chain has TRBV7-2 and TRBJ2-1; D not resolved. V was shortened by 1 base and J by 2 bases, with 9 bases between the two germline ends. The CDR3 runs 15 residues. Looked up from germline, CDR1 is SGHTA and CDR2 is FQGNSA. The CDR3 nucleotides read TGTGCCAGCAGCTTAGAGAGTCTTGCCTACAATGAGCAGTTCTTC. Protein: CASSLESLAYNEQFF.